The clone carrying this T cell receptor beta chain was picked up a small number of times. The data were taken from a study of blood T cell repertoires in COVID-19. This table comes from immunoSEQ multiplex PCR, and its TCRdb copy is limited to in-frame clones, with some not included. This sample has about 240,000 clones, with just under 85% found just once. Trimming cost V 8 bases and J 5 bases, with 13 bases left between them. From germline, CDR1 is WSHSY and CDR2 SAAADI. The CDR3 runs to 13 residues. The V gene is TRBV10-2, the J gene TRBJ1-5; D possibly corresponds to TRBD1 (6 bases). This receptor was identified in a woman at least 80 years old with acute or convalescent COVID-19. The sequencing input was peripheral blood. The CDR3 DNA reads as TGCGCCAGCCGGAGGACAGCTGATCAGCCCCAGCATTTT. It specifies CASRRTADQPQHF.